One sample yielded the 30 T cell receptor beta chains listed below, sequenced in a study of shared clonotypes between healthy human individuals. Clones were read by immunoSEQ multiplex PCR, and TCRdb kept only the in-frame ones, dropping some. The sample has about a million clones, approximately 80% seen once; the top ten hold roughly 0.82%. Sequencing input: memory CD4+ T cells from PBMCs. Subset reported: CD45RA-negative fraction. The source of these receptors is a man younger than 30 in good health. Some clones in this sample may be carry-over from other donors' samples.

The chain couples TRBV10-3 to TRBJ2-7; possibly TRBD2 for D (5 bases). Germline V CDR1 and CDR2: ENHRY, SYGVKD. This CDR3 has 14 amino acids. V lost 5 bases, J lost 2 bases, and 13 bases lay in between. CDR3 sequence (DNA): TGTGCCATCAGTTCCAGACGGGAAACCTACGAGCAGTACTTC. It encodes CAISSRRETYEQYF.

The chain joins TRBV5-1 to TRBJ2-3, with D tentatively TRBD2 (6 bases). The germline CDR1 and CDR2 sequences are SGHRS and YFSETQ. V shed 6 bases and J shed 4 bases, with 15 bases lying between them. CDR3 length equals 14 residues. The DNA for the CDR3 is TGCGCCAGCACAAGGGACTCAACGTCAGATACGCAGTATTTT. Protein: CASTRDSTSDTQYF.

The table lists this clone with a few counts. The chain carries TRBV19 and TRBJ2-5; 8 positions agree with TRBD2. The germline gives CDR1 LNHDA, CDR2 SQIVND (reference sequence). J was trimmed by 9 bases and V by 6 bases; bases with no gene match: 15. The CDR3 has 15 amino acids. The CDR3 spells CASSQGTSLPMAQYF. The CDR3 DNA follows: TGTGCCAGTAGCCAGGGGACTAGTCTTCCTATGGCCCAGTACTTC.

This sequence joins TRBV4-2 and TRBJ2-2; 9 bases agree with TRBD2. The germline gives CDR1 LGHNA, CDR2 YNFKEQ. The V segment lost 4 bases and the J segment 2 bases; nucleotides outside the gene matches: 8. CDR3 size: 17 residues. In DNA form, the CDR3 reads TGTGCCAGCAGCCGCGGGGCTAGCGGGGTCAACACCGGGGAGCTGTTTTTT. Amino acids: CASSRGASGVNTGELFF.

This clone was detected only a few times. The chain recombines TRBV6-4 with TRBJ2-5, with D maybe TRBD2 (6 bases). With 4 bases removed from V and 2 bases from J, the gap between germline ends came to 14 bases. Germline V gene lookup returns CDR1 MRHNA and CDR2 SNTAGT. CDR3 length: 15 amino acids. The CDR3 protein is CASSAYGGRQETQYF. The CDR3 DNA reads TGTGCCAGCAGTGCCTACGGGGGAAGGCAAGAGACCCAGTACTTC.

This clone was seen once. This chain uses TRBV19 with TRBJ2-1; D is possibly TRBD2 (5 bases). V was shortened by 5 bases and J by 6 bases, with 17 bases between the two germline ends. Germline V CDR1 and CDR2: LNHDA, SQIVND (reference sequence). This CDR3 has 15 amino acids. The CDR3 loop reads CASSLAPPRGNEQFF. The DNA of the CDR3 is TGTGCCAGTAGTTTGGCCCCACCCCGGGGCAATGAGCAGTTCTTC.

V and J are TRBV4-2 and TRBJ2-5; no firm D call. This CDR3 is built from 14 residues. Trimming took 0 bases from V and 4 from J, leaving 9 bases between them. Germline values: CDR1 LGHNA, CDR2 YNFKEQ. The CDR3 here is CASSQETGLETQYF. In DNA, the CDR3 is TGTGCCAGCAGCCAAGAGACTGGCCTAGAGACCCAGTACTTC.

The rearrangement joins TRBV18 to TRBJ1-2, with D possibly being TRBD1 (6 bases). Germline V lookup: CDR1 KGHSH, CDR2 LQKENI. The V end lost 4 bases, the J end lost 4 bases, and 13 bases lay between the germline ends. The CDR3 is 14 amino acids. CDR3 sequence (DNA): TGTGCCAGCTCACACAGGGATTTCGGCTATGGCTACACCTTC. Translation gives CASSHRDFGYGYTF. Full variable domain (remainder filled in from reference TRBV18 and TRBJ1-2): NAGVMQNPRHLVRRRGQEARLRCSPMKGHSHVYWYRQLPEEGLKFMVYLQKENIIDESGMPKERFSAEFPKEGPSILRIQQVVRGDSAAYFCASSHRDFGYGYTFGSGTRLTVV.

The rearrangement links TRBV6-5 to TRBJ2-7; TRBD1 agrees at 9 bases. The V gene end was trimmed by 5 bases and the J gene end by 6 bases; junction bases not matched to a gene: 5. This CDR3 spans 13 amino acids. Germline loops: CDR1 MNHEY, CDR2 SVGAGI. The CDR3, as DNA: TGTGCCAGCAGTCGGACAGGGGAGGGCGAGCAGTACTTC. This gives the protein CASSRTGEGEQYF.

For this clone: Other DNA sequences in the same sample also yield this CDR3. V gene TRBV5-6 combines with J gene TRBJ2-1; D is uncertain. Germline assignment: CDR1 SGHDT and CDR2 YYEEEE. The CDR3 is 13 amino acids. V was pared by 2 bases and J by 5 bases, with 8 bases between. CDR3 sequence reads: CASSLGRNNEQFF. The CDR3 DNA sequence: TGTGCCAGCAGCTTAGGTAGGAACAATGAGCAGTTCTTC.

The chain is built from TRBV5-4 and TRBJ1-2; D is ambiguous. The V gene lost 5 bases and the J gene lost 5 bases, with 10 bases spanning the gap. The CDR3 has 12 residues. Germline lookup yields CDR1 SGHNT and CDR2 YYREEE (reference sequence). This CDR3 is CASRFPGYGYTF. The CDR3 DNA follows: TGTGCCAGCAGGTTTCCGGGGTATGGCTACACCTTC. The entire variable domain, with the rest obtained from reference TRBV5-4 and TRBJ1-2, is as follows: ETGVTQSPTHLIKTRGQQVTLRCSSQSGHNTVSWYQQALGQGPQFIFQYYREEENGRGNFPPRFSGLQFPNYSSELNVNALELDDSALYLCASRFPGYGYTFGSGTRLTVV.

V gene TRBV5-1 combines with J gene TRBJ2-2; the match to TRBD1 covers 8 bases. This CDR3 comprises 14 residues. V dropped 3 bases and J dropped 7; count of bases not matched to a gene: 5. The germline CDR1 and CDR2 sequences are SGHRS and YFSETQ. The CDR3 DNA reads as TGCGCCAGCAGCTCAGACAGGGGTAGCGGGGAGCTGTTTTTT. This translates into CASSSDRGSGELFF.

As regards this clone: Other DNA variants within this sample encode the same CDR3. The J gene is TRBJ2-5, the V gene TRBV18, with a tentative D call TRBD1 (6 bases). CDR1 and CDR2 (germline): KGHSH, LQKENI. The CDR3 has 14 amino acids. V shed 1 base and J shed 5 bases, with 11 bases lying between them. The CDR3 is CASSPRRQGETQYF. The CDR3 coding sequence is TGTGCCAGCTCACCACGCCGGCAGGGGGAGACCCAGTACTTC. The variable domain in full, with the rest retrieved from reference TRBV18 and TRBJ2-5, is NAGVMQNPRHLVRRRGQEARLRCSPMKGHSHVYWYRQLPEEGLKFMVYLQKENIIDESGMPKERFSAEFPKEGPSILRIQQVVRGDSAAYFCASSPRRQGETQYFGPGTRLLVL.

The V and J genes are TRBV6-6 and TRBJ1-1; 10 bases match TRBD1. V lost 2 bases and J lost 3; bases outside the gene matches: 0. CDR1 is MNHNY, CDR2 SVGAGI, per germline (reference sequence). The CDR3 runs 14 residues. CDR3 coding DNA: TGTGCCAGCAGTTACGGACAGGGGGACACTGAAGCTTTCTTT. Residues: CASSYGQGDTEAFF.

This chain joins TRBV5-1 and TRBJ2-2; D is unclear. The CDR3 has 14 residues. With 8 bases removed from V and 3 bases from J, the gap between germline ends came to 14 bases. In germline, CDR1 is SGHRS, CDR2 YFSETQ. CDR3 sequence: CASAMDGYTGELFF. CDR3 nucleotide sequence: TGCGCCAGTGCGATGGACGGTTACACCGGGGAGCTGTTTTTT.

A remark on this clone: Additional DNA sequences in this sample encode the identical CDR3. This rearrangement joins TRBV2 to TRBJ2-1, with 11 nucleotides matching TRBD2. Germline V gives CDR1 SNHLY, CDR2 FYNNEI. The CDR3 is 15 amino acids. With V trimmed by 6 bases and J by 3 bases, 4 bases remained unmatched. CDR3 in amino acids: CASRGTSGNYNEQFF. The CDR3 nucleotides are TGTGCCAGCAGGGGGACTAGCGGAAACTACAATGAGCAGTTCTTC.

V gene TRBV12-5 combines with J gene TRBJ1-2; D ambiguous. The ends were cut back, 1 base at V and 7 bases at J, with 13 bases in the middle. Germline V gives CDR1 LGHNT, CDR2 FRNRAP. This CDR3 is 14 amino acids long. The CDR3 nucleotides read TGTGCTAGTGGTTTGGCGTGGGGTGGAGGTGGCTACACCTTC. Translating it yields CASGLAWGGGGYTF. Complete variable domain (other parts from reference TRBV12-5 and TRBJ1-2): DARVTQTPRHKVTEMGQEVTMRCQPILGHNTVFWYRQTMMQGLELLAYFRNRAPLDDSGMPKDRFSAEMPDATLATLKIQPSEPRDSAVYFCASGLAWGGGGYTFGSGTRLTVV.

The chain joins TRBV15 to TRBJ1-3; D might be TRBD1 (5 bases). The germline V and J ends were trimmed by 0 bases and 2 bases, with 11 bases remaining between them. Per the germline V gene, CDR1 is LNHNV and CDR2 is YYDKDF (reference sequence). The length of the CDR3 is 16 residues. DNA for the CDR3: TGTGCCACCAGCAGAGATAAGGGGTTCCCTGGAAACACCATATATTTT. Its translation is CATSRDKGFPGNTIYF.

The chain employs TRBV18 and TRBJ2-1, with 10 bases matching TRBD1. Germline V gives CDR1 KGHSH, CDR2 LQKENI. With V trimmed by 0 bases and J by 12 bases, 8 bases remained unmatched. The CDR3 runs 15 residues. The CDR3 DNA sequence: TGTGCCAGCTCACCACCCGGGACAGGGGACCAGATGCAGTTCTTC. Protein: CASSPPGTGDQMQFF.

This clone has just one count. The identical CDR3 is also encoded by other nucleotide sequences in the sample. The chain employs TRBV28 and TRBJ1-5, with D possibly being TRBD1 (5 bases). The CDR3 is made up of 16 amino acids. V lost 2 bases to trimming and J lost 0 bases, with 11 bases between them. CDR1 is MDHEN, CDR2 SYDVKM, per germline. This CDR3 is CASSLPGGASNQPQHF. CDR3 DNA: TGTGCCAGCAGTTTACCGGGAGGGGCTAGCAATCAGCCCCAGCATTTT. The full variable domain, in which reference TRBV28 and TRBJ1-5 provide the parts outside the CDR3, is DVKVTQSSRYLVKRTGEKVFLECVQDMDHENMFWYRQDPGLGLRLIYFSYDVKMKEKGDIPEGYSVSREKKERFSLILESASTNQTSMYLCASSLPGGASNQPQHFGDGTRLSIL.

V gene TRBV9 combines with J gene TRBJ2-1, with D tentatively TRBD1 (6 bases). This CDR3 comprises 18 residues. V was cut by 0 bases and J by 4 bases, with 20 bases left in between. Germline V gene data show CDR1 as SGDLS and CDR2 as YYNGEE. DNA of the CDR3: TGTGCCAGCAGCGTAGCTTCAAGTCAACAGGGACCATACAATGAGCAGTTCTTC. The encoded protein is CASSVASSQQGPYNEQFF.

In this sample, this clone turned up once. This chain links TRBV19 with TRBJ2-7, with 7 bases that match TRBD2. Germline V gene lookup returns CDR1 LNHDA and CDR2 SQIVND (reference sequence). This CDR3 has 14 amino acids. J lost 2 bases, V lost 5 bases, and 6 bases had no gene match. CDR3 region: CASSASRGAYEQYF. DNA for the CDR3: TGTGCCAGTAGTGCCTCTCGGGGGGCCTACGAGCAGTACTTC.

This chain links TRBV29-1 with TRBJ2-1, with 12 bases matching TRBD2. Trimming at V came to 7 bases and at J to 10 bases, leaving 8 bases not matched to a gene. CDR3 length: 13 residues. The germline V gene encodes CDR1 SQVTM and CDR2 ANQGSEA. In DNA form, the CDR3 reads TGCAGCGGGAGGGGACTAGCGGGCGGGGAGCAGTTCTTC. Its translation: CSGRGLAGGEQFF.

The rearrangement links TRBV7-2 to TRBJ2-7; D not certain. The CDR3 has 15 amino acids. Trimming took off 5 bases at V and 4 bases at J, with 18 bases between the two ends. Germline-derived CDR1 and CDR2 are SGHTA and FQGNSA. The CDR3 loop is CASSAGPPVYYEQYF. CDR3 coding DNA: TGTGCCAGCAGCGCCGGCCCCCCAGTGTATTACGAGCAGTACTTC.

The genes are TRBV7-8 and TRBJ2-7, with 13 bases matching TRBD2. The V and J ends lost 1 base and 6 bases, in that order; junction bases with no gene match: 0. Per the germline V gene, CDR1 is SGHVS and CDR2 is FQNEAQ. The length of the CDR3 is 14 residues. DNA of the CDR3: TGTGCCAGCAGCTTAGGACTAGCGGGAGGCGAGCAGTACTTC. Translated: CASSLGLAGGEQYF.

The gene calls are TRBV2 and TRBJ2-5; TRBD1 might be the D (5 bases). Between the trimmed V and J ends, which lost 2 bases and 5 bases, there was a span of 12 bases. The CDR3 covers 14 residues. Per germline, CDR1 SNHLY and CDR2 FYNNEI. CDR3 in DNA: TGTGCCAGCAGTGAACGAATAGGGGCCGAGACCCAGTACTTC. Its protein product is CASSERIGAETQYF.

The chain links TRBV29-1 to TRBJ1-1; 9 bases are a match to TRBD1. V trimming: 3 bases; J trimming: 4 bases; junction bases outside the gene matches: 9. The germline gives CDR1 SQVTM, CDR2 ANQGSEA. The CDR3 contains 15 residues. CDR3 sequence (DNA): TGCAGCGTTGATGGGACAGGGAATTATCGCACTGAAGCTTTCTTT. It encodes CSVDGTGNYRTEAFF.

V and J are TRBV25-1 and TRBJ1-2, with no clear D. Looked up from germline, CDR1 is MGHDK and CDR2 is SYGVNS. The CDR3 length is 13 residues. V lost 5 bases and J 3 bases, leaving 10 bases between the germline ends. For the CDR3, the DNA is TGTGCCAGCAGTAGGGCCGGAGACTATGGCTACACCTTC. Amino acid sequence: CASSRAGDYGYTF.

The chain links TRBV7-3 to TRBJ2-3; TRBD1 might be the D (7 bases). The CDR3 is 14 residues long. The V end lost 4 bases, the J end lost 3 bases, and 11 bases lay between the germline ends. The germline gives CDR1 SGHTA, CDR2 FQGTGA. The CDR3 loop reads CASSSQGRTDTQYF. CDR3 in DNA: TGTGCCAGCAGCTCACAGGGGAGGACAGATACGCAGTATTTT.

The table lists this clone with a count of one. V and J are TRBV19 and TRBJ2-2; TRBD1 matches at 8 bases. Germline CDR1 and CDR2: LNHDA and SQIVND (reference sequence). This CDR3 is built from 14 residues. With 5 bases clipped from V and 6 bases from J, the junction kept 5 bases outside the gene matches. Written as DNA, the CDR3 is TGTGCCAGTAGTCTTAGGACAGGGCCCGGGGAGCTGTTTTTT. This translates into CASSLRTGPGELFF.